Presented here are 10 T cell receptor beta chains from one specimen sequenced in a study of T cell repertoires in cytomegalovirus infection. Each CDR3 protein is one row after TCRdb ran MiXCR on the reads. The sample records approximately 310,000 distinct CDR3 sequences, roughly 25% being singletons. Their antigens are not known. The sequenced sample was cultured PBMCs, obtained from culture after CMV antigen stimulation. These receptors originate from a human donor in good health (CMV status not recorded). Some clones in this sample may be carry-over from other donors' samples.

J is TRBJ1-4 and V is TRBV18, with a possible D match to TRBD1 (5 bases). V was trimmed by 5 bases and J by 0 bases, leaving 10 bases between them. The CDR3 has 15 amino acids. The germline gives CDR1 KGHSH, CDR2 LQKENI. The CDR3 here is CASSAGTTTNEKLFF. The CDR3 DNA sequence: TGTGCCAGCTCAGCGGGGACTACAACTAATGAAAAACTGTTTTTT. The full variable domain, in which reference TRBV18 and TRBJ1-4 provide the parts outside the CDR3, is NAGVMQNPRHLVRRRGQEARLRCSPMKGHSHVYWYRQLPEEGLKFMVYLQKENIIDESGMPKERFSAEFPKEGPSILRIQQVVRGDSAAYFCASSAGTTTNEKLFFGSGTQLSVL.

The chain carries TRBV27 and TRBJ2-7; tentative D call: TRBD1 (6 bases). CDR1 and CDR2 (germline): MNHEY, SMNVEV (reference sequence). The CDR3 covers 14 residues. Trimming pared 2 bases from V and 1 base from J, leaving 9 bases between. The DNA of the CDR3 is TGTGCCAGCAGTTTAGGACAGAATTCCTACGAGCAGTACTTC. Protein sequence: CASSLGQNSYEQYF.

This clonotype was recorded at least ten times. The rearrangement joins TRBV7-8 to TRBJ2-7; no firm D call. V dropped 1 base and J dropped 7 bases, with 11 bases sitting between them. Germline CDR1 is SGHVS and CDR2 is FQNEAQ. CDR3 size: 13 residues. The CDR3 DNA is TGTGCCAGCAGCTTAGATCCCCCGTCGGAGCAGTACTTC. Its translation is CASSLDPPSEQYF.

The chain couples TRBV6-5 to TRBJ1-5; D is unclear. Trimming stripped 6 bases from V and 4 bases from J, with 10 bases between. The CDR3 is 13 amino acids. Germline lookup yields CDR1 MNHEY and CDR2 SVGAGI. The CDR3 loop reads CASSKSVNQPQHF. The CDR3 DNA is TGTGCCAGCAGCAAGTCAGTAAATCAGCCCCAGCATTTT.

V usage is TRBV11-2 and J usage is TRBJ2-2, with D possibly matching TRBD1 (6 bases). Germline CDR1 reads SGHAT; CDR2 reads FQNNGV. The CDR3 totals 17 residues. Trimming cost V 4 bases and J 0 bases, with 15 bases left between them. CDR3 DNA: TGTGCCAGCAGCTCGATAGCCGGGACAACGAACACCGGGGAGCTGTTTTTT. It specifies CASSSIAGTTNTGELFF.

This clonotype has a handful of counts. The chain uses TRBV7-8 and TRBJ2-5; TRBD1 is a possible D gene (6 bases). V was trimmed by 5 bases and J by 1 base, leaving 11 bases between them. The germline CDR1 and CDR2 sequences are SGHVS and FQNEAQ. The CDR3 has 14 residues. Here the CDR3 reads CASSTDSLQETQYF. The CDR3 DNA follows: TGTGCCAGCAGCACGGACAGTCTCCAAGAGACCCAGTACTTC.

In this sample, this clonotype turned up a few times. As DNA, the CDR3 is TGTGCCAGCTCACCCTCACTAGCGGGAGATCGAAATGAGCAGTTCTTC. This encodes CASSPSLAGDRNEQFF. This chain links TRBV18 with TRBJ2-1, with 11 bases that match TRBD2. V shed 3 bases and J 7 bases; nucleotides not matched to a gene: 8. Germline-derived CDR1 and CDR2 are KGHSH and LQKENI. This CDR3 contains 16 residues. Supplemented by reference TRBV18 and TRBJ2-1, the full variable domain reads NAGVMQNPRHLVRRRGQEARLRCSPMKGHSHVYWYRQLPEEGLKFMVYLQKENIIDESGMPKERFSAEFPKEGPSILRIQQVVRGDSAAYFCASSPSLAGDRNEQFFGPGTRLTVL.

This clonotype showed up many times. Here the CDR3 reads CSVEDHWAGGGETQYF. Written as DNA, the CDR3 is TGCAGCGTTGAAGATCATTGGGCGGGAGGCGGAGAGACCCAGTACTTC. V is TRBV29-1 and J is TRBJ2-5; 8 bases align to TRBD2. There are 16 residues in the CDR3. Trimming cost V 0 bases and J 4 bases; bases outside gene matches: 10. Germline V gives CDR1 SQVTM, CDR2 ANQGSEA.

This clonotype appeared many times. V usage is TRBV5-6 and J usage is TRBJ1-1, with a tentative D call TRBD1 (6 bases). The CDR3 is 13 residues long. V was trimmed by 4 bases and J by 5 bases, leaving 12 bases between them. Germline V gene sequence: CDR1 SGHDT, CDR2 YYEEEE. CDR3 coding DNA: TGTGCCAGCAGCAGAACAGGGCGTACTGAAGCTTTCTTT. Residues: CASSRTGRTEAFF.

The chain employs TRBV19 and TRBJ2-2; no clear D gene. Germline CDR1 LNHDA, CDR2 SQIVND (reference sequence). The CDR3 length is 12 residues. Trimming removed 6 bases from V and 2 bases from J, with 4 bases in between. CDR3 nucleotides: TGTGCCAGTAGAATCAACACCGGGGAGCTGTTTTTT. Its protein product is CASRINTGELFF.